This T cell receptor (beta chain) was sequenced during a study of shared clonotypes between healthy human individuals. Overall study: Three plates were used per donor for CD4 naive, three for CD4 memory, two for CD8 naive and one for CD8 memory.

This CDR3 comprises 17 residues. Germline assignment: CDR1 MGHDK and CDR2 SYGVNS. The J segment lost 6 bases and the V segment lost 6 bases, leaving 15 bases of the junction unmatched. Overall study results and limits: Rarefaction exposed incomplete sorted-subset sequencing despite large depth.

Regarding this clone: The antigen is undetermined.

Here immunoSEQ multiplex PCR was the method, and the copy in TCRdb shows in-frame clones only, minus some. The table shows roughly 1 million clones, with around 78% occurring only once. This clonotype was obtained from a man aged 18-30 years in good health. Some clones in this sample may be carry-over from other donors' samples. The chain uses TRBV25-1 and TRBJ2-2; TRBD1 aligns across 8 bases. The sequenced sample consisted of memory CD4+ T cells from PBMCs. This sample's subset: CD45RA-negative fraction. CDR3 residues: CASRESPGQVLAGELFF. The CDR3 DNA is TGTGCCAGCAGAGAAAGCCCGGGACAGGTGTTGGCCGGGGAGCTGTTTTTT.